The T cell receptor (beta chain) under discussion was sequenced for a study of human T cells and chemical hapten exposure. This clonotype was recorded at least ten times. There are 14 residues in the CDR3. Per germline, CDR1 SQVTM and CDR2 ANQGSEA. V dropped 7 bases and J dropped 4; count of bases not matched to a gene: 10. Each CDR3 protein is one row after TCRdb ran MiXCR on the RACE reads. The table lists 30,000 to 40,000 distinct CDR3 sequences, over 7.5% of them singletons. Time point meaning: patch test 3, about 24 weeks after DPC sensitization. Regarding treatment: therapeutic diphenylcyclopropenone sensitization with weekly scalp DPC. Total RNA was isolated from unfractionated whole blood.

The receptor was derived from a man aged 50 or older with alopecia areata. Some clones in this sample may be carry-over from other donors' samples. The chain carries TRBV29-1 and TRBJ2-3; 8 bases fit TRBD1. The sample in question was whole blood, obtained in connection with sensitization to the hapten diphenylcyclopropenone (DPC). CDR3 sequence: CSDGGRGRADTQYF. DNA for the CDR3: TGCAGCGACGGGGGCAGGGGGCGTGCAGATACGCAGTATTTT.